This T cell receptor (beta chain) came from a study of control samples from healthy donors and cancer patients. Data came from immunoSEQ multiplex PCR; TCRdb stores just in-frame clones and leaves some out. The table shows around 110,000 clones, with over 90% occurring only once. CDR3 length: 16 amino acids. V lost 3 bases and J 0 bases, leaving 11 bases between the germline ends. CDR1 KGHSH and CDR2 LQKENI come from the germline V gene. The table lists this clone with a few counts. The TCR was taken from a young man in good health. The sample consisted of blood. The chain has TRBV18 and TRBJ2-2; weak D call: TRBD2 (5 bases). CDR3 residues: CASSPRSRANTGELFF. For the CDR3, the DNA is TGTGCCAGCTCACCCAGGTCGAGGGCGAACACCGGGGAGCTGTTTTTT.